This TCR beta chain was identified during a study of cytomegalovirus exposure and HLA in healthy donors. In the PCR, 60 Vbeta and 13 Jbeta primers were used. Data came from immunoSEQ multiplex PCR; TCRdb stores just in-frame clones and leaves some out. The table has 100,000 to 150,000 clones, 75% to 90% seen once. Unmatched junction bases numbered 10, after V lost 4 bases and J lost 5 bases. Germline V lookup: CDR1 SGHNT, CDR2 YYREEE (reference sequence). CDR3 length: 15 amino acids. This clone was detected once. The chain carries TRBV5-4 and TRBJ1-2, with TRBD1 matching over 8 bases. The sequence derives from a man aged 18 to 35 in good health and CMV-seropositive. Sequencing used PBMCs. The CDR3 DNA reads TGTGCCAGCAGCAGAGAGCAGGGGGCGCGGTATGGCTACACCTTC. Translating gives CASSREQGARYGYTF.